A selection of T cell receptor beta chains follows, all from one sample in a study of T cells in Graves' hyperthyroidism and ophthalmopathy. TCRdb reprocessed the multiplex PCR reads with MiXCR, giving one entry per CDR3 protein. The sample shows about 840,000 distinct CDR3 sequences, roughly 37% of them seen only once. The specimen was blood. The receptors shown here come from a man younger than 30 with Graves' hyperthyroidism. CDR3s include the opening cysteine and the closing phenylalanine or tryptophan. A D gene is named only where the DNA matches it firmly. Only some rows state a clone size, as once, few, many or a class for expanded clones.

v_call	d_call	clone_size	j_call	cdr3_aa	cdr3_nt
TRBV7-9	TRBD2	.	TRBJ2-5	CASSPQSGLAGETQYF	TGTGCCAGCAGCCCACAATCGGGACTAGCAGGGGAGACCCAGTACTTC
TRBV7-2	TRBD2	.	TRBJ2-2	CASSLRLAGVAGELFF	TGTGCCAGCAGCTTACGACTAGCGGGAGTGGCCGGGGAGCTGTTTTTT
TRBV10-2	.	.	TRBJ2-5	CASTVGRGDQETQYF	TGCGCCAGCACAGTCGGGCGGGGAGACCAAGAGACCCAGTACTTC
TRBV7-2	.	many	TRBJ1-1	CASSSDKGTEAFF	TGTGCCAGCAGCTCTGACAAGGGCACTGAAGCTTTCTTT
TRBV29-1	TRBD1	.	TRBJ1-3	CSVAEGAKGNTIYF	TGCAGCGTTGCTGAGGGGGCGAAAGGAAACACCATATATTTT
TRBV6-1	.	few	TRBJ1-5	CASQRTDSNQPQHF	TGTGCCAGTCAACGGACGGATAGCAATCAGCCCCAGCATTTT
TRBV10-3	.	.	TRBJ1-5	CAISEGRGTLQHF	TGTGCCATCAGTGAGGGCAGGGGAACCCTCCAGCATTTT
TRBV12-3/TRBV12-4	.	.	TRBJ1-4	CASRPPTGSGEKLFF	TGTGCCAGCAGGCCCCCCACAGGGAGTGGTGAAAAACTGTTTTTT
TRBV29-1	TRBD2	many	TRBJ2-7	CSVEGGGYEQYF	TGCAGCGTTGAGGGGGGGGGCTACGAGCAGTACTTC
TRBV6-5	.	.	TRBJ2-2	CASSYQRSGELFF	TGTGCCAGCAGTTACCAAAGGTCCGGGGAGCTGTTTTTT
TRBV5-6	TRBD1	.	TRBJ1-2	CASSLGQGEEGYTF	TGTGCCAGCAGCTTGGGACAGGGGGAGGAAGGCTACACCTTC
TRBV6-6	TRBD1	few	TRBJ1-6	CASRETGQGWSPLHF	TGTGCCAGCAGAGAAACGGGACAGGGGTGGTCACCCCTCCACTTT
TRBV7-2	.	many	TRBJ1-5	CASSWGAIGNQPQHF	TGTGCCAGCAGCTGGGGGGCGATCGGCAATCAGCCCCAGCATTTT
TRBV20-1	.	.	TRBJ1-1	CSARRGSMNNEAFF	TGCAGTGCTAGACGGGGAAGCATGAACAATGAAGCTTTCTTT
TRBV7-9	TRBD1	.	TRBJ1-2	CASSFQGADGYTF	TGTGCCAGCAGCTTTCAGGGGGCCGATGGCTACACCTTC
TRBV9	TRBD1	.	TRBJ2-2	CASSTPDRDGPGELFF	TGTGCCAGCAGCACCCCGGACAGGGACGGCCCCGGGGAGCTGTTTTTT
TRBV5-1	.	few	TRBJ1-1	CASSPGSDNTEAFF	TGCGCCAGCAGTCCCGGGTCGGATAACACTGAAGCTTTCTTT
TRBV7-9	TRBD1	.	TRBJ1-1	CASSRTGAPEAFF	TGTGCCAGCAGCCGGACAGGGGCCCCTGAAGCTTTCTTT
TRBV7-2	.	many	TRBJ1-1	CASSQDTPEAFF	TGTGCCAGCAGCCAGGACACTCCTGAAGCTTTCTTT
TRBV3-1	.	few	TRBJ1-1	CASSQAEAAAFF	TGTGCCAGCAGCCAAGCCGAGGCCGCAGCTTTCTTT
TRBV19	TRBD1	.	TRBJ2-7	CASSRTTGDYPIEQYF	TGTGCCAGCAGCCGGACGACAGGGGATTACCCTATTGAGCAGTACTTC
TRBV11-1	.	.	TRBJ1-2	CASSLVATKRHGYIF	TGTGCCAGCAGCTTAGTTGCCACAAAAAGGCATGGCTACATCTTC
TRBV20-1	.	many	TRBJ2-7	CSASSQGIYEQYF	TGCAGTGCTAGTAGTCAGGGGATTTACGAGCAGTACTTC
TRBV7-2	.	.	TRBJ1-6	CASSYLGGWGNSPLHF	TGTGCCAGCAGTTACCTGGGAGGCTGGGGTAATTCACCCCTCCACTTT
TRBV25-1	.	many	TRBJ1-2	CASPHSGQGGNYGYTF	TGTGCCAGCCCCCACTCGGGGCAGGGAGGGAACTATGGCTACACCTTC
TRBV7-9	.	.	TRBJ2-7	CASSLGQVLSYEQYF	TGTGCCAGCAGCTTAGGACAGGTCCTTTCCTACGAGCAGTACTTC
TRBV6-5	.	.	TRBJ2-7	CASSYTRAREYEQYF	TGTGCCAGCAGTTACACTAGGGCCAGGGAATACGAGCAGTACTTC
TRBV2	TRBD2	.	TRBJ2-7	CASSLDSGGEQYF	TGTGCCAGCAGTCTGGACTCGGGGGGAGAGCAGTACTTC
TRBV7-8	.	.	TRBJ2-7	CASSFGVNYEQYF	TGTGCCAGCAGCTTCGGGGTAAACTACGAGCAGTACTTC
TRBV7-9	.	once	TRBJ1-6	CASSPGGLHF	TGTGCCAGCAGCCCCGGCGGGCTCCACTTT
TRBV29-1	.	.	TRBJ2-1	CSVDSYNEQFF	TGCAGCGTTGACAGCTACAATGAGCAGTTCTTC
TRBV6-5	.	.	TRBJ1-2	CASSYGTSETDYGYTF	TGTGCCAGCAGTTACGGGACTTCCGAGACCGACTATGGCTACACCTTC